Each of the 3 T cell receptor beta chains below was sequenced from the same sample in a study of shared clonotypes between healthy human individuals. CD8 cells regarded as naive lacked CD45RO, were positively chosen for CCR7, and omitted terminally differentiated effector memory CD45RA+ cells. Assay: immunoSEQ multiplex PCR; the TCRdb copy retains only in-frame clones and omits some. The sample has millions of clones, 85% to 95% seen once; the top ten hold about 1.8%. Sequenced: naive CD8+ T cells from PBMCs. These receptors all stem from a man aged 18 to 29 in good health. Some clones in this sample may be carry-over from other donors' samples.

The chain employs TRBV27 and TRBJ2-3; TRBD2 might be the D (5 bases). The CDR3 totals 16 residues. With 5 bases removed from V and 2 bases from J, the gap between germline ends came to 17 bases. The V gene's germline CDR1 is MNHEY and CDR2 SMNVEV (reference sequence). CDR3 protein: CASSPTALASTDTQYF. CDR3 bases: TGTGCCAGCAGTCCTACGGCCCTAGCTTCCACAGATACGCAGTATTTT.

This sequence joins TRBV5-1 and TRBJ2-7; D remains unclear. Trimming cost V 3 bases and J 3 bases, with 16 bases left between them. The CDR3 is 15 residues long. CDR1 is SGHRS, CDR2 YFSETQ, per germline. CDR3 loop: CASSSLPGPSYEQYF. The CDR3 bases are TGCGCCAGCAGCTCGCTCCCCGGCCCGAGCTACGAGCAGTACTTC.

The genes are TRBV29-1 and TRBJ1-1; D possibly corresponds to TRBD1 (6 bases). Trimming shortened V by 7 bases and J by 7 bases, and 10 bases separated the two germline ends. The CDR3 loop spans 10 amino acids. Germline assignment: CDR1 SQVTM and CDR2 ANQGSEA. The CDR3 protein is CSDGQLEAFF. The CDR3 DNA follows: TGCAGCGACGGACAGCTTGAAGCTTTCTTT. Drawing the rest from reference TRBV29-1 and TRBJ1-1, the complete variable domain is SAVISQKPSRDICQRGTSLTIQCQVDSQVTMMFWYRQQPGQSLTLIATANQGSEATYESGFVIDKFPISRPNLTFSTLTVSNMSPEDSSIYLCSDGQLEAFFGQGTRLTVV.